This passage covers 17 T cell receptor beta chains from one sample sequenced in a study of low-dose radiotherapy and immunotherapy resistance in tumors. Stated time point: after trial treatment. Treatment in this sample: LDRT plus nivolumab, ipilimumab, low-dose cyclophosphamide and aspirin (RACIN trial). Using a constant-region primer together with a V-primer adapter, TCRs were subjected to about 20 PCR cycles of amplification. TCRdb redid the calling of the reads with MiXCR, one entry per CDR3 protein. The repertoire has roughly 50,000 distinct CDR3 sequences, around a third of them found once; the top ten carry 7.5% to 9.5%. The input for sequencing was PBMCs, taken after low-dose radiotherapy plus immunotherapy. Receptors originate from a male donor with rectosigmoid adenocarcinoma.

The table lists this clonotype with many counts. The chain has TRBV24-1 and TRBJ1-1, with 11 bases that match TRBD1. The CDR3 extends over 15 amino acids. V was clipped by 7 bases and J by 1 base; unmatched bases: 4. From germline, CDR1 is KGHDR and CDR2 SFDVKD. The CDR3 region is CATRGTGGKNTEAFF. DNA of the CDR3: TGTGCCACCAGGGGGACAGGGGGGAAGAACACTGAAGCTTTCTTT.

In this sample, this clonotype turned up many times. The chain carries TRBV7-8 and TRBJ2-3, with D tentatively TRBD2 (6 bases). Germline V gives CDR1 SGHVS, CDR2 FQNEAQ. The CDR3 contains 15 residues. V was shortened by 5 bases and J by 1 base, with 13 bases between the two germline ends. The CDR3 is CASSPSWGGTDTQYF. The CDR3 coding sequence is TGTGCCAGCAGCCCGAGCTGGGGGGGCACAGATACGCAGTATTTT.

This clonotype was recorded at least ten times. The chain joins TRBV20-1 to TRBJ2-5, with 10 nucleotides matching TRBD2. Trimming at V came to 1 base and at J to 4 bases, leaving 24 bases not matched to a gene. Germline loops: CDR1 DFQATT, CDR2 SNEGSKA (reference sequence). This CDR3 comprises 21 residues. The CDR3 protein is CSARGTPLSSTPAGGPETQYF. The CDR3 DNA reads TGCAGTGCTAGAGGAACTCCTCTCAGCTCCACACCAGCGGGGGGGCCAGAGACCCAGTACTTC.

This clonotype showed up just once. The V gene is TRBV6-5, the J gene TRBJ2-7; the D is unclear. Germline V lookup: CDR1 MNHEY, CDR2 SVGAGI. The CDR3 has 13 residues. Trimming cost V 6 bases and J 0 bases, with 9 bases left between them. CDR3 loop: CASSKPASYEQYF. CDR3 sequence (DNA): TGTGCCAGCAGCAAACCAGCCTCCTACGAGCAGTACTTC.

This chain connects TRBV28 to TRBJ2-7; 7 bases align to TRBD2. Germline V gives CDR1 MDHEN, CDR2 SYDVKM. Unmatched junction bases numbered 8, after V lost 6 bases and J lost 0 bases. The CDR3 spans 15 residues. In nucleotides, the CDR3 is TGTGCCAGCAGCCGGAGGCCGGGAGGCTCCTACGAGCAGTACTTC. It codes for CASSRRPGGSYEQYF. Full variable domain (rest looked up from reference TRBV28 and TRBJ2-7): DVKVTQSSRYLVKRTGEKVFLECVQDMDHENMFWYRQDPGLGLRLIYFSYDVKMKEKGDIPEGYSVSREKKERFSLILESASTNQTSMYLCASSRRPGGSYEQYFGPGTRLTVT.

J is TRBJ1-1 and V is TRBV3-1, with TRBD1 matching over 7 bases. The trim removed 3 bases at V and 5 bases at J, leaving 12 bases unmatched. Germline V lookup: CDR1 LGHDT, CDR2 YNNKEL (reference sequence). This CDR3 spans 16 amino acids. CDR3: CASSHNPTGFGTEAFF. In DNA form, the CDR3 reads TGTGCCAGCAGCCATAATCCGACAGGGTTCGGGACTGAAGCTTTCTTT. Looking up the rest from reference TRBV3-1 and TRBJ1-1 gives the full variable domain: DTAVSQTPKYLVTQMGNDKSIKCEQNLGHDTMYWYKQDSKKFLKIMFSYNNKELIINETVPNRFSPKSPDKAHLNLHINSLELGDSAVYFCASSHNPTGFGTEAFFGQGTRLTVV.

This clonotype was picked up many times. The chain recombines TRBV7-8 with TRBJ1-2, with TRBD1 identical over 9 bases. The CDR3 contains 15 residues. The V gene's germline CDR1 is SGHVS and CDR2 FQNEAQ. The J segment lost 3 bases and the V segment lost 4 bases, leaving 6 bases of the junction unmatched. The DNA of the CDR3 is TGTGCCAGCAGCTCACCGGGACAGGGAGACTATGGCTACACCTTC. Its translation is CASSSPGQGDYGYTF.

J is TRBJ2-3 and V is TRBV6-2 or TRBV6-3, with 7 positions matching TRBD2. Germline-derived CDR1 and CDR2 are MNHEY and SVGEGT. V lost 4 bases and J lost 3; bases outside the gene matches: 4. The CDR3 contains 14 residues. CDR3 protein: CASSLTSLTDTQYF. In nucleotides, the CDR3 is TGTGCCAGCAGTTTGACTAGCTTGACAGATACGCAGTATTTT.

The rearrangement joins TRBV5-4 to TRBJ1-1, with D uncertain. This CDR3 comprises 14 residues. Germline-derived CDR1 and CDR2 are SGHNT and YYREEE (reference sequence). Trimming took off 0 bases at V and 6 bases at J, with 12 bases between the two ends. The DNA for the CDR3 is TGTGCCAGCAGCTTGGTCGGCAAATCGTCTGAAGCTTTCTTT. Its translation: CASSLVGKSSEAFF.

This clonotype was counted many times. The chain links TRBV6-5 to TRBJ1-5, with TRBD1 matching over 7 bases. Trimming cost V 8 bases and J 6 bases; bases outside gene matches: 1. Germline CDR1 MNHEY, CDR2 SVGAGI. The CDR3 is 11 residues long. CDR3 amino acids: CASQGGQPQHF. The DNA of the CDR3 is TGTGCCAGCCAGGGGGGTCAGCCCCAGCATTTT.

V is TRBV6-6 and J is TRBJ2-7, with 7 bases matching TRBD1. Germline V gene lookup returns CDR1 MNHNY and CDR2 SVGAGI (reference sequence). There are 15 residues in the CDR3. V was pared by 5 bases and J by 0 bases, with 7 bases of the junction left unmatched. CDR3 residues: CASSPTQGSSYEQYF. The CDR3 nucleotides are TGTGCCAGCAGTCCCACACAGGGGAGCTCCTACGAGCAGTACTTC.

This clonotype was observed at least ten times. The chain is built from TRBV19 and TRBJ2-1; D is perhaps TRBD2 (6 bases). Trimming removed 2 bases at V and 8 bases at J, with 16 bases between. Germline CDR1 is LNHDA and CDR2 is SQIVND (reference sequence). The CDR3 contains 15 residues. CDR3: CASSISLGRMDEQFF. The CDR3 DNA is TGTGCCAGTAGTATATCACTAGGGAGGATGGATGAGCAGTTCTTC.

In its sample, this clonotype was seen many times. The chain has TRBV5-1 and TRBJ2-3; D perhaps matches TRBD1 (5 bases). Germline CDR1 is SGHRS and CDR2 is YFSETQ. The CDR3 has 15 amino acids. V lost 4 bases to trimming and J lost 3 bases, with 15 bases between them. The CDR3 nucleotides are TGCGCCAGCAGCCCCCGGCAGGGTCAGACAGATACGCAGTATTTT. It codes for CASSPRQGQTDTQYF.

The chain has TRBV6-2 or TRBV6-3 and TRBJ1-5; 7 bases agree with TRBD1. The length of the CDR3 is 14 residues. With 0 bases clipped from V and 6 bases from J, the junction kept 2 bases outside the gene matches. Looked up from germline, CDR1 is MNHEY and CDR2 is SVGEGT. For the CDR3, the DNA is TGTGCCAGCAGTTACTCAGGGACAGCTCAGCCCCAGCATTTT. Its protein product is CASSYSGTAQPQHF.

DNA for the CDR3: TGTGCCAGCTGGGGGGCAGGGGCTGCCTCCTCCTACGAGCAGTACTTC. This gives the protein CASWGAGAASSYEQYF. The chain uses TRBV28 and TRBJ2-7, with D perhaps given as TRBD1 or TRBD2 (6 bases each). CDR1 MDHEN and CDR2 SYDVKM come from the germline V gene. V was pared by 8 bases and J by 0 bases, with 20 bases between. This CDR3 spans 16 amino acids.

The gene calls are TRBV28 and TRBJ1-6; 7 bases align to TRBD1. The germline CDR1 and CDR2 sequences are MDHEN and SYDVKM. The CDR3 loop spans 15 amino acids. Trimming took 4 bases from V and 15 from J; bases not matched to a gene: 15. CDR3 in amino acids: CASSSLGGRIQDLHF. CDR3 nucleotides: TGTGCCAGCAGTTCCCTAGGGGGCCGAATTCAGGACCTCCACTTT.

By frequency in the sample, this clonotype is medium-sized. This chain joins TRBV28 and TRBJ2-3; 9 bases align to TRBD1. Germline assignment: CDR1 MDHEN and CDR2 SYDVKM. The length of the CDR3 is 17 residues. The V segment lost 3 bases and the J segment 1 base; nucleotides outside the gene matches: 8. The CDR3 DNA follows: TGTGCCAGCAGTTTGGGACAGGGAATTTCTGGCACAGATACGCAGTATTTT. It specifies CASSLGQGISGTDTQYF.